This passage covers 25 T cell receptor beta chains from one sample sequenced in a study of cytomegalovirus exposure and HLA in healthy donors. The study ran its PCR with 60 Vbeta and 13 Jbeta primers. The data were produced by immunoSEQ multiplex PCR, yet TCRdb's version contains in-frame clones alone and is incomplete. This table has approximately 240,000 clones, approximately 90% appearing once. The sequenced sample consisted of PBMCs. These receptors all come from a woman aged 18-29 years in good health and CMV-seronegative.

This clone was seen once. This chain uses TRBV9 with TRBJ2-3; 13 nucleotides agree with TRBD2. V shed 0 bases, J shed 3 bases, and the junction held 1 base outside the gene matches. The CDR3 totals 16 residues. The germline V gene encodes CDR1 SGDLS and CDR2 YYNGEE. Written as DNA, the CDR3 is TGTGCCAGCAGCGTAGAGGGACTAGCGGGAACAGATACGCAGTATTTT. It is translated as CASSVEGLAGTDTQYF.

This CDR3 is CASSQAQGGKLFF. The CDR3 DNA follows: TGTGCCAGCAGCCAAGCTCAGGGGGGAAAACTGTTTTTT. V usage is TRBV4-2 and J usage is TRBJ1-4; 7 positions match TRBD1. CDR3 length equals 13 residues. J gave up 10 bases and V 1 base, and 3 bases lay outside the gene matches. Per germline, CDR1 LGHNA and CDR2 YNFKEQ.

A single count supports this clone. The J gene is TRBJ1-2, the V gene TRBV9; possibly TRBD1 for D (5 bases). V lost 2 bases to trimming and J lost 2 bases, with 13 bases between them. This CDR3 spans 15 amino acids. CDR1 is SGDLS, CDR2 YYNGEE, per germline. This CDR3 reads CASSVQLGGNYGYTF. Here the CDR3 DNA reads TGTGCCAGCAGCGTCCAACTGGGGGGGAACTATGGCTACACCTTC.

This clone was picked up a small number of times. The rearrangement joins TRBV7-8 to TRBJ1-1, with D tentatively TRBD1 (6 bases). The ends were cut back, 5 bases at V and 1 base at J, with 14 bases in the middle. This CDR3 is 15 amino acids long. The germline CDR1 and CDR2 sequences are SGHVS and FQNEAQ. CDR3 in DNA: TGTGCCAGCAGCCGACAAGGACAGAGGAACACTGAAGCTTTCTTT. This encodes CASSRQGQRNTEAFF.

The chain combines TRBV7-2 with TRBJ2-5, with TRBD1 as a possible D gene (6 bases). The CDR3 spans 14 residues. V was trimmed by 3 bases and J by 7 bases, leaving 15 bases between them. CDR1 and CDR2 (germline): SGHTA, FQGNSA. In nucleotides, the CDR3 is TGTGCCAGCAGCTTTTATAGCGAAGGGGGGACCCAGTACTTC. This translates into CASSFYSEGGTQYF.

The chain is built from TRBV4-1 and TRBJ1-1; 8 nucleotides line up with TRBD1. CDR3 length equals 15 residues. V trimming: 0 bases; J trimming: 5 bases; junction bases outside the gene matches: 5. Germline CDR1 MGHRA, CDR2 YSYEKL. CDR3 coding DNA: TGCGCCAGCAGCCAAGAAAACAGGGGGAAGACTGAAGCTTTCTTT. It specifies CASSQENRGKTEAFF.

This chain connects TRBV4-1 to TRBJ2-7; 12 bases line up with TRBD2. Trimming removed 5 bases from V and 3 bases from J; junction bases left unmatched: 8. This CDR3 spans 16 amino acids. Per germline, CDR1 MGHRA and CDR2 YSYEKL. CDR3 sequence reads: CASSAQKLAGGYEQYF. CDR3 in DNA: TGCGCCAGCAGCGCCCAGAAACTAGCGGGGGGCTACGAGCAGTACTTC.

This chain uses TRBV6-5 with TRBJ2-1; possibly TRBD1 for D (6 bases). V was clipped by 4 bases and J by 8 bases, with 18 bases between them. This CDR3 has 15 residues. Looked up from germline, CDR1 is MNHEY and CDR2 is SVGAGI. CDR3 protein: CASSWAPDRRDEQFF. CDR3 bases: TGTGCCAGCAGTTGGGCCCCTGACAGGCGCGATGAGCAGTTCTTC.

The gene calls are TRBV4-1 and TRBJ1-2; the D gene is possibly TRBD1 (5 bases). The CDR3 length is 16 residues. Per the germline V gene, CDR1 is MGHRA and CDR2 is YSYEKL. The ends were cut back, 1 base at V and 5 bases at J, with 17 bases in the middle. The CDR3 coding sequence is TGCGCCAGCAGCCAAGTAGGCAGGGCATACCCTTATGGCTACACCTTC. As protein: CASSQVGRAYPYGYTF.

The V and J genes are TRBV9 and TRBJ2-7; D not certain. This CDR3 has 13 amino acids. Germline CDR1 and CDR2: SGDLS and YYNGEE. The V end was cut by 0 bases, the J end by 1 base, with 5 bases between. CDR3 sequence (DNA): TGTGCCAGCAGCGTAGCCCCTTCCTACGAGCAGTACTTC. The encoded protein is CASSVAPSYEQYF.

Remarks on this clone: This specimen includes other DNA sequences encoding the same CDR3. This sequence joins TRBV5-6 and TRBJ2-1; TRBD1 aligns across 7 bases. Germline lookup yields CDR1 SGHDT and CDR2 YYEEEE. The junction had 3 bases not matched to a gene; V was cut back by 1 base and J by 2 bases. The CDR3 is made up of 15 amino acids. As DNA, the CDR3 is TGTGCCAGCAGCTTGCGGACAGGAGCCTACAATGAGCAGTTCTTC. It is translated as CASSLRTGAYNEQFF.

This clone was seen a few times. Here the CDR3 reads CASSIEGRRNTGELFF. The CDR3 DNA sequence: TGTGCCAGTAGTATAGAGGGGCGCAGGAACACCGGGGAGCTGTTTTTT. V gene TRBV19 combines with J gene TRBJ2-2; a weak D match, TRBD1 (5 bases). Trimming removed 0 bases from V and 1 base from J, with 9 bases in between. The CDR3 loop spans 16 amino acids. Germline V gives CDR1 LNHDA, CDR2 SQIVND (reference sequence).

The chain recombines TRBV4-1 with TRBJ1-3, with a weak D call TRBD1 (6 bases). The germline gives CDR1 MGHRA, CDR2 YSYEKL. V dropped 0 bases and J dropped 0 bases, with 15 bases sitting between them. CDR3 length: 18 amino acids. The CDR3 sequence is CASSQDPRGTPSGNTIYF. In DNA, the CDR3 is TGCGCCAGCAGCCAAGATCCGCGTGGGACACCCTCTGGAAACACCATATATTTT.

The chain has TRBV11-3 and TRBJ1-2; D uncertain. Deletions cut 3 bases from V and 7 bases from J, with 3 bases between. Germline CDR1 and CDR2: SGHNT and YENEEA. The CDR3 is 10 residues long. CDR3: CASSFRGYTF. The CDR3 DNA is TGTGCCAGCAGCTTCCGTGGCTACACCTTC.

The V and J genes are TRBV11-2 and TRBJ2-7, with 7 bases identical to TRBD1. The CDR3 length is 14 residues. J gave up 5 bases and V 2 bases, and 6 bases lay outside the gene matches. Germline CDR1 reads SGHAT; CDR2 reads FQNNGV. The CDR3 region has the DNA TGTGCCAGCAGCTTAACGACAGGGAGAAACGAGCAGTACTTC. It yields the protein CASSLTTGRNEQYF.

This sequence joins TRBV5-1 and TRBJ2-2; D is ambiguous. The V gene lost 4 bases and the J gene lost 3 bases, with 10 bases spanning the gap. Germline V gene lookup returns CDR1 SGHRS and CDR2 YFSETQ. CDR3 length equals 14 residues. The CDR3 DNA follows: TGCGCCAGCAGCCCCCGTTGGCACACCGGGGAGCTGTTTTTT. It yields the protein CASSPRWHTGELFF.

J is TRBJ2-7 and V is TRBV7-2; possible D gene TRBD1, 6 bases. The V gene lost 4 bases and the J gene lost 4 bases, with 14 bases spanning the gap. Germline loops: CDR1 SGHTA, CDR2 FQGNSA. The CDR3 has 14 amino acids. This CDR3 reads CASSSPLGAYEQYF. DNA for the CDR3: TGTGCCAGCAGCTCCCCCTTGGGGGCGTACGAGCAGTACTTC.

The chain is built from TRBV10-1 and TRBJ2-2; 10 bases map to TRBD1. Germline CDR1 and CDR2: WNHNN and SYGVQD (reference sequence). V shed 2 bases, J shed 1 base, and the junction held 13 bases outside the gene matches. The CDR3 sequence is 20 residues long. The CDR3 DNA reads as TGCGCCAGCAGTGAGACGCGAAGGGGACAGGGGAGTGAGAACACCGGGGAGCTGTTTTTT. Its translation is CASSETRRGQGSENTGELFF.

The CDR3 DNA reads as TGTGCCAGCAGCTTAGGGTTGAGGACTCGGGAGAACACTGAAGCTTTCTTT. It translates to CASSLGLRTRENTEAFF. This chain uses TRBV11-3 with TRBJ1-1; D is unresolved. This CDR3 comprises 17 residues. The V end lost 1 base, the J end lost 1 base, and 16 bases lay between the germline ends. Germline values: CDR1 SGHNT, CDR2 YENEEA.

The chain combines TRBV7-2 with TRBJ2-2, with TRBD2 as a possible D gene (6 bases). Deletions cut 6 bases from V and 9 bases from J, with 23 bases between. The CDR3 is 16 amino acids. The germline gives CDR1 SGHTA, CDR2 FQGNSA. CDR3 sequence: CASRRGYGAGQRELFF. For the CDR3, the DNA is TGTGCCAGCAGACGCGGGTATGGAGCGGGCCAAAGGGAGCTGTTTTTT.

CDR3 nucleotides: TGTGCCAGCAGTTTGGAGGGAGGGGACGAAAAACTGTTTTTT. This codes for CASSLEGGDEKLFF. J is TRBJ1-4 and V is TRBV28, with D perhaps matching TRBD1 (5 bases). The V end was cut by 3 bases, the J end by 8 bases, with 13 bases between. This CDR3 contains 14 residues. Germline V gives CDR1 MDHEN, CDR2 SYDVKM.

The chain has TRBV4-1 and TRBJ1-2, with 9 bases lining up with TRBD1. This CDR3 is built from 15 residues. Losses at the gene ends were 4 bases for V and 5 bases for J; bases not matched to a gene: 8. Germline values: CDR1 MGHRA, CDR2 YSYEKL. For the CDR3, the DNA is TGCGCCAGCAGCCGAGGAACAGGGGGCGGTTATGGCTACACCTTC. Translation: CASSRGTGGGYGYTF.

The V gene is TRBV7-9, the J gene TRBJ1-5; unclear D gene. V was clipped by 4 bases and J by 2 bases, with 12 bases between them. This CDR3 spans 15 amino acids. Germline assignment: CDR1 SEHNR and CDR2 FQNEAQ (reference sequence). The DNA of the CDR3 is TGTGCCAGCAGCTCCGAGGGTGGGGGCAATCAGCCCCAGCATTTT. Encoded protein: CASSSEGGGNQPQHF.

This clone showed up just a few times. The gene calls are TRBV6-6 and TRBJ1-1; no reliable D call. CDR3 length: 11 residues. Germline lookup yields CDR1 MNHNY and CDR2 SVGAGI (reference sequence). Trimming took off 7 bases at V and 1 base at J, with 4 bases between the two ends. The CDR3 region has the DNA TGTGCCAGCAACACGAACACTGAAGCTTTCTTT. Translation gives CASNTNTEAFF.

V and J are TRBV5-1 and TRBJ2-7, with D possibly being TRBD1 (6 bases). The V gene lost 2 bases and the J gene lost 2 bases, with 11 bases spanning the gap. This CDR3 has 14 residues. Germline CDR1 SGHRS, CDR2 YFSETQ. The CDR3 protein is CASSFGQHPYEQYF. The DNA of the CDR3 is TGCGCCAGCAGCTTTGGACAGCACCCCTACGAGCAGTACTTC.